This T cell receptor (beta chain) was observed in a study of response to subunit inactivated influenza vaccine. MiXCR, applied by TCRdb to the RT-PCR reads, yields one record per CDR3 protein. The sample records about 520,000 distinct CDR3 sequences, less than 7.5% being singletons. Regarding this clonotype: What it binds is unknown.

Study outcomes and limitations: It was suggested by the authors that few new T cells are recruited by each seasonal influenza vaccination.

V shed 2 bases, J shed 7 bases, and the junction held 7 bases outside the gene matches. The CDR3 contains 14 residues. The germline V gene encodes CDR1 SQVTM and CDR2 ANQGSEA. V usage is TRBV29-1 and J usage is TRBJ2-1, with 8 bases fitting TRBD2. Sequences were derived from PBMCs from blood, sampled 23 to 25 months after vaccination. This sequence originates from a man in his fifties or sixties who received an inactivated influenza vaccine. The CDR3 DNA sequence: TGCAGCGTTGAATTCGGGGGCGGGAGGAATGAGCAGTTCTTC. Translation: CSVEFGGGRNEQFF.